This T cell receptor (beta chain) stems from a study of T cells in localized non-small cell lung cancer. Study-level results: A median of roughly 50 of the top 100 tumor clones appeared in adjacent lung, which was paired and uninvolved. Uninvolved adjacent lung showed the highest T cell clonality, exceeding tumor. The study sequenced only one region of the tumor. As a result, intratumor heterogeneity could not be excluded and remains possible.

This clone was seen a handful of times. The antigen is undetermined. The length of the CDR3 is 14 residues. The germline V and J ends were trimmed by 6 bases and 1 base, with 12 bases remaining between them. Germline CDR1 is SNHLY and CDR2 is FYNNEI. Profiled with immunoSEQ multiplex PCR; TCRdb holds only in-frame clones, not every one. Found here are some 3,500 clones, around 30% of them singletons; the top ten hold about 8.2%. The TCR sequence derives from a male donor older than 55 with stage I lung adenocarcinoma. The sample was lung tumor tissue, taken before any cancer treatment. This sequence joins TRBV2 and TRBJ2-5, with D tentatively TRBD2 (5 bases). The chain's CDR3 is CASSLGRGQETQYF. CDR3 nucleotide sequence: TGTGCCAGCAGCCTAGGCCGGGGCCAAGAGACCCAGTACTTC.